The 31 T cell receptor beta chains below all came from one sample that was sequenced in a study of T cell responses to AZD1222 COVID-19 vaccine. Only in-frame clones appear in the TCRdb table, and some are missing; sequencing was by immunoSEQ multiplex PCR. The table shows 160,000 or so clones, with over 85% occurring only once. This specimen consisted of peripheral blood, obtained on day 0 of AZD1222 vaccination. The source is an adult in good health.

This clone has a handful of counts. This rearrangement joins TRBV10-3 to TRBJ1-1; weak D call: TRBD1 (5 bases). The V gene lost 6 bases and the J gene lost 0 bases, with 17 bases spanning the gap. The germline V gene encodes CDR1 ENHRY and CDR2 SYGVKD. The CDR3 is made up of 16 amino acids. The CDR3, as DNA: TGTGCCATCAGCCCCCAGGGTTCTAGTATGAACACTGAAGCTTTCTTT. Encoded protein: CAISPQGSSMNTEAFF.

This chain links TRBV6-1 with TRBJ1-2; D possibly corresponds to TRBD1 (5 bases). Germline CDR1 MNHNS, CDR2 SASEGT. The CDR3 spans 12 residues. Trimming took 2 bases from V and 8 from J, leaving 9 bases between them. CDR3 nucleotides: TGTGCCAGCAGTGAATTGGGGCACGGCTACACCTTC. Residues: CASSELGHGYTF.

The J gene is TRBJ2-7, the V gene TRBV30, with 8 bases fitting TRBD1. CDR1 and CDR2 (germline): GTSNPN, SVGIG (reference sequence). The CDR3 sequence is 13 residues long. J gave up 5 bases and V 4 bases, and 7 bases lay outside the gene matches. CDR3: CAWNQGAQHEQYF. Here the CDR3 DNA reads TGTGCCTGGAACCAGGGGGCGCAACACGAGCAGTACTTC.

The J gene is TRBJ2-7, the V gene TRBV5-6; 11 nucleotides align to TRBD2. This CDR3 region has 16 residues. The V gene's germline CDR1 is SGHDT and CDR2 YYEEEE. Unmatched junction bases numbered 9, after V lost 0 bases and J lost 7 bases. The CDR3, as DNA: TGTGCCAGCAGCTTGGATGGTCTAGCGGGAGGTAGAGAGCAGTACTTC. It codes for CASSLDGLAGGREQYF.

The chain uses TRBV6-4 and TRBJ1-2, with a possible D match to TRBD1 (6 bases). CDR1 and CDR2 (germline): MRHNA, SNTAGT. CDR3 length: 14 amino acids. Trimming stripped 11 bases from V and 3 bases from J, with 19 bases between. The CDR3 nucleotides read TGTGCCTCCAGGGAACAACAGGGAGACTATGGCTACACCTTC. Amino acids: CASREQQGDYGYTF.

The rearrangement links TRBV29-1 to TRBJ2-2; D not certain. Looked up from germline, CDR1 is SQVTM and CDR2 is ANQGSEA. Trimming cost V 7 bases and J 4 bases, with 16 bases left between them. The CDR3 sequence is 14 residues long. The CDR3 here is CSALRPPSTGELFF. CDR3 sequence (DNA): TGCAGCGCTCTCCGGCCCCCCAGCACCGGGGAGCTGTTTTTT.

The genes are TRBV29-1 and TRBJ1-3; weak D call: TRBD1 (5 bases). The V end lost 0 bases, the J end lost 2 bases, and 17 bases lay between the germline ends. The CDR3 runs 17 residues. Germline CDR1 is SQVTM and CDR2 is ANQGSEA. The CDR3, as DNA: TGCAGCGTTGAAGATATAGTGGGACGAGGACCTGGAAACACCATATATTTT. This translates into CSVEDIVGRGPGNTIYF.

The V and J genes are TRBV11-2 and TRBJ2-7, with 8 bases that match TRBD1. V lost 3 bases, J lost 6 bases, and 10 bases stayed unmatched. Germline V gives CDR1 SGHAT, CDR2 FQNNGV. The CDR3 totals 15 residues. CDR3 DNA sequence: TGTGCCAGCAGCTTCACCCAAGGACAGGGTGGCGAGCAGTACTTC. Translated: CASSFTQGQGGEQYF.

The rearrangement uses TRBV6-1 and TRBJ1-6; tentatively, D is TRBD1 (6 bases). CDR3 length: 17 residues. Trimming removed 3 bases at V and 1 base at J, with 13 bases between. The V gene's germline CDR1 is MNHNS and CDR2 SASEGT. CDR3 nucleotide sequence: TGTGCCAGCAGTGACATACGGACAGTTTCCTATAATTCACCCCTCCACTTT. Encoded protein: CASSDIRTVSYNSPLHF.

This clone appeared once. The chain couples TRBV12-3 or TRBV12-4 to TRBJ2-1; TRBD1 might be the D (6 bases). V lost 3 bases and J 4 bases, leaving 7 bases between the germline ends. The CDR3 runs to 13 residues. CDR3 DNA sequence: TGTGCCAGCAGTTTGAGGGGGTACAATGAGCAGTTCTTC. The encoded protein is CASSLRGYNEQFF.

This clone is a singleton in its sample. The chain employs TRBV4-1 and TRBJ1-6; 10 nucleotides align to TRBD1. CDR3 length: 18 amino acids. The ends lost 1 base at V and 6 bases at J; junction bases unmatched: 9. The germline CDR1 and CDR2 sequences are MGHRA and YSYEKL. DNA for the CDR3: TGCGCCAGCAGCCAAGTTGCACGACAGGGGGCCCTTAATTCACCCCTCCACTTT. Protein sequence: CASSQVARQGALNSPLHF.

This chain uses TRBV19 with TRBJ1-5; possible D gene TRBD1, 5 bases. Trimming stripped 7 bases from V and 10 bases from J, with 17 bases between. The CDR3 sequence is 13 residues long. Germline CDR1 LNHDA, CDR2 SQIVND (reference sequence). The CDR3 bases are TGTGCCAGTAAGACGGGACCCCTAGGTCCCCAGCATTTT. It yields the protein CASKTGPLGPQHF.

V usage is TRBV6-6 and J usage is TRBJ1-1, with 7 bases matching TRBD1. Germline loops: CDR1 MNHNY, CDR2 SVGAGI (reference sequence). J gave up 4 bases and V 7 bases, and 9 bases lay outside the gene matches. This CDR3 comprises 14 residues. CDR3 DNA: TGTGCCAGCAACGAACAGGGGATTGCCACTGAAGCTTTCTTT. Its translation is CASNEQGIATEAFF.

The chain has TRBV6-5 and TRBJ1-2; D is perhaps TRBD1 (6 bases). Germline assignment: CDR1 MNHEY and CDR2 SVGAGI. CDR3 length: 12 amino acids. Trimming pared 5 bases from V and 8 bases from J, leaving 12 bases between. DNA of the CDR3: TGTGCCAGCAGTATGCCCGGGGGCGGCTACACCTTC. Amino acids: CASSMPGGGYTF.

CDR3 in amino acids: CASSLVGPDNEQFF. CDR3 in DNA: TGTGCCAGCAGCTTGGTAGGTCCAGACAATGAGCAGTTCTTC. V and J are TRBV5-4 and TRBJ2-1; D not resolved. Between the trimmed V and J ends, which lost 0 bases and 5 bases, there was a span of 9 bases. This CDR3 is built from 14 residues. CDR1 and CDR2 from the germline V gene are SGHNT and YYREEE (reference sequence).

This rearrangement joins TRBV5-5 to TRBJ1-1; 10 nucleotides agree with TRBD1. V dropped 0 bases and J dropped 1; count of bases not matched to a gene: 15. Germline assignment: CDR1 SGHKS and CDR2 YYEKEE (reference sequence). There are 20 residues in the CDR3. CDR3 bases: TGTGCCAGCAGCTTGGAGGGGGACAGGGGAGGAGTCGGAGGGAACACTGAAGCTTTCTTT. Its translation is CASSLEGDRGGVGGNTEAFF.

To note about this clone: The sample contains more than one DNA sequence encoding this CDR3. V usage is TRBV18 and J usage is TRBJ1-1; D is undetermined. The CDR3 totals 13 residues. Germline V gene lookup returns CDR1 KGHSH and CDR2 LQKENI. Trimming stripped 0 bases from V and 2 bases from J, with 4 bases between. The DNA for the CDR3 is TGTGCCAGCTCACCACCTGGAAACACTGAAGCTTTCTTT. Translated: CASSPPGNTEAFF.

Points on this clone: Mismatch with germline at one junction end may stem from a read error. This CDR3 is CANSPDRQGPGNTIYF. CDR3 bases: TGTGCCAACTCACCAGATCGTCAGGGTCCTGGAAACACCATATATTTT. This sequence joins TRBV18 and TRBJ1-3, with D possibly being TRBD1 (5 bases). Germline values: CDR1 KGHSH, CDR2 LQKENI. This CDR3 is built from 16 residues.

The J gene is TRBJ2-7, the V gene TRBV5-1; 11 nucleotides agree with TRBD2. The CDR3 consists of 18 residues. The V segment lost 0 bases and the J segment 0 bases; nucleotides outside the gene matches: 8. Germline V gene sequence: CDR1 SGHRS, CDR2 YFSETQ. CDR3 sequence: CASSLAPGLADISYEQYF. Here the CDR3 DNA reads TGCGCCAGCAGCTTGGCCCCGGGACTAGCGGATATCTCCTACGAGCAGTACTTC. The complete variable domain, with remaining parts taken from reference TRBV5-1 and TRBJ2-7, reads KAGVTQTPRYLIKTRGQQVTLSCSPISGHRSVSWYQQTPGQGLQFLFEYFSETQRNKGNFPGRFSGRQFSNSRSEMNVSTLELGDSALYLCASSLAPGLADISYEQYFGPGTRLTVT.

The chain has TRBV6-5 and TRBJ1-2; D call uncertain. This CDR3 is built from 15 residues. Per germline, CDR1 MNHEY and CDR2 SVGAGI. V dropped 2 bases and J dropped 6 bases, with 16 bases sitting between them. CDR3 coding DNA: TGTGCCAGCAGTTACAGCGCCAGGCCTAGGGATGGCTACACCTTC. This translates into CASSYSARPRDGYTF.

The chain links TRBV11-2 to TRBJ2-1; 7 bases map to TRBD2. Germline trimming cut 5 bases from V and 9 bases from J; bases unmatched to any gene: 13. CDR1 and CDR2 (germline): SGHAT, FQNNGV. The CDR3 totals 15 residues. CDR3 nucleotide sequence: TGTGCCAGCAGCCTAGCCAGCGGGAATGTTCTTGAGCAGTTCTTC. Residues: CASSLASGNVLEQFF.

The chain uses TRBV3-1 (or the pseudogene TRBV3-2) and TRBJ1-1; D call uncertain. With 4 bases removed from V and 0 bases from J, the gap between germline ends came to 6 bases. The CDR3 runs 13 residues. Germline lookup yields CDR1 LGHDT and CDR2 YNNKEL (reference sequence). This chain's CDR3 is CASSRQLNTEAFF. Written as DNA, the CDR3 is TGTGCCAGCAGCCGCCAATTGAACACTGAAGCTTTCTTT.

The chain is built from TRBV15 and TRBJ1-4, with 11 bases matching TRBD1. Germline V lookup: CDR1 LNHNV, CDR2 YYDKDF (reference sequence). Germline trimming cut 3 bases from V and 10 bases from J; bases unmatched to any gene: 7. The CDR3 length is 15 residues. CDR3 nucleotides: TGTGCCACCAGCAGCCGGACAGGGGGCATCGGAAAACTGTTTTTT. Protein: CATSSRTGGIGKLFF.

The chain has TRBV5-1 and TRBJ2-2; 10 bases agree with TRBD1. CDR3 length equals 18 residues. Per germline, CDR1 SGHRS and CDR2 YFSETQ. J gave up 6 bases and V 2 bases, and 13 bases lay outside the gene matches. As DNA, the CDR3 is TGCGCCAGCAGCTTTTTGGTCCGGGACAGGGGTTATTCCGGGGAGCTGTTTTTT. Amino acid sequence: CASSFLVRDRGYSGELFF.

The chain links TRBV6-5 to TRBJ2-1; tentatively, D is TRBD1 (6 bases). Germline V gene lookup returns CDR1 MNHEY and CDR2 SVGAGI. Trimming took 6 bases from V and 7 from J, leaving 19 bases between them. CDR3 length equals 15 residues. CDR3 in DNA: TGTGCCAGCAGCGCCGAGGGGGAGATCTTGAATGAGCAGTTCTTC. This encodes CASSAEGEILNEQFF.

This CDR3 is CASSPIRQGANSYNEQFF. The DNA of the CDR3 is TGTGCCAGCTCACCTATTCGGCAGGGCGCCAACTCCTACAATGAGCAGTTCTTC. The V gene is TRBV18, the J gene TRBJ2-1; a weak D match, TRBD1 (5 bases). Germline lookup yields CDR1 KGHSH and CDR2 LQKENI. V was trimmed by 3 bases and J by 0 bases, leaving 18 bases between them. CDR3 length equals 18 residues. Looking up the rest from reference TRBV18 and TRBJ2-1 gives the full variable domain: NAGVMQNPRHLVRRRGQEARLRCSPMKGHSHVYWYRQLPEEGLKFMVYLQKENIIDESGMPKERFSAEFPKEGPSILRIQQVVRGDSAAYFCASSPIRQGANSYNEQFFGPGTRLTVL.

V is TRBV6-4 and J is TRBJ1-1; D gene ambiguous. This CDR3 has 14 amino acids. The V gene lost 0 bases and the J gene lost 4 bases, with 9 bases spanning the gap. Looked up from germline, CDR1 is MRHNA and CDR2 is SNTAGT. CDR3 coding DNA: TGTGCCAGCAGTGACTCGTATGTAGCCACTGAAGCTTTCTTT. It yields the protein CASSDSYVATEAFF.

The count of this clone is one. The chain uses TRBV5-1 and TRBJ1-4, with no clear D. Between the trimmed V and J ends, which lost 0 bases and 10 bases, there was a span of 22 bases. The CDR3 has 17 amino acids. Germline V gene data show CDR1 as SGHRS and CDR2 as YFSETQ. CDR3 coding DNA: TGCGCCAGCAGCTTGGCCGTGGTTAGAGGGAGTCAAGGAAAACTGTTTTTT. Translation: CASSLAVVRGSQGKLFF.

This clone is a singleton in its sample. The chain has TRBV5-4 and TRBJ2-1; 13 positions match TRBD2. The CDR3 runs 17 residues. Germline-derived CDR1 and CDR2 are SGHNT and YYREEE (reference sequence). Trimming took 4 bases from V and 4 from J; bases not matched to a gene: 8. CDR3 amino acids: CASSRQLGLAGYNEQFF. In DNA form, the CDR3 reads TGTGCCAGCAGCCGACAACTGGGACTAGCGGGGTACAATGAGCAGTTCTTC.

The chain links TRBV19 to TRBJ1-1; TRBD1 matches at 7 bases. This CDR3 has 14 amino acids. CDR1 is LNHDA, CDR2 SQIVND, per germline (reference sequence). Unmatched junction bases numbered 7, after V lost 5 bases and J lost 4 bases. CDR3 in amino acids: CASSLRGGITEAFF. The CDR3 bases are TGTGCCAGTAGTCTCAGGGGGGGCATCACTGAAGCTTTCTTT.

The chain couples TRBV6-5 to TRBJ1-2; D unresolved. V was cut by 2 bases and J by 5 bases, with 15 bases left in between. The CDR3 has 15 residues. Germline assignment: CDR1 MNHEY and CDR2 SVGAGI. CDR3 amino acids: CASSYGPTGGYGYTF. CDR3 nucleotides: TGTGCCAGCAGTTACGGTCCGACTGGTGGGTATGGCTACACCTTC.